The 6 T cell receptor beta chains given below trace back to one sample, sequenced in a study of CD8 T cells in ankylosing spondylitis. From the 5' RACE reads, TCRdb called clonotypes with MiXCR, one entry per CDR3 protein. The data hold more than 250,000 distinct CDR3 sequences, with around 10% observed a single time. The sequencing input was blood, either unsorted or a sorted T cell fraction (not recorded which). The receptors come from a female donor with ankylosing spondylitis or in good health (not recorded which).

This clonotype came up many times. V gene TRBV20-1 combines with J gene TRBJ2-1, with TRBD2 matching 7 bases. V lost 3 bases, J lost 0 bases, and 5 bases stayed unmatched. This CDR3 has 15 residues. The germline V gene has CDR1 DFQATT and CDR2 SNEGSKA (reference sequence). The CDR3 sequence is CSARLAALSYNEQFF. CDR3 coding DNA: TGCAGTGCTAGGCTAGCGGCGCTCTCCTACAATGAGCAGTTCTTC.

The table lists this clonotype with many counts. This rearrangement joins TRBV5-1 to TRBJ1-2; weak D call: TRBD1 (5 bases). CDR1 and CDR2 (germline): SGHRS, YFSETQ. Trimming removed 3 bases from V and 8 bases from J, with 17 bases in between. The CDR3 extends over 14 amino acids. The CDR3 nucleotides are TGCGCCAGCAGCTCCTGGGACGAAACGAGCGGCTACACCTTC. It encodes CASSSWDETSGYTF.

The gene calls are TRBV9 and TRBJ1-4; D remains unclear. The CDR3 loop spans 13 amino acids. Trimming removed 4 bases from V and 7 bases from J, with 11 bases in between. Germline-derived CDR1 and CDR2 are SGDLS and YYNGEE. This chain's CDR3 is CASSQNYGEKLFF. The CDR3 coding sequence is TGTGCCAGCAGCCAAAACTACGGTGAAAAACTGTTTTTT.

The chain is built from TRBV20-1 and TRBJ2-3, with 13 bases fitting TRBD2. The CDR3 has 14 residues. With 2 bases clipped from V and 6 bases from J, the junction kept 2 bases outside the gene matches. Germline lookup yields CDR1 DFQATT and CDR2 SNEGSKA (reference sequence). The CDR3 is CSARRTSGSDTQYF. DNA of the CDR3: TGCAGTGCTAGAAGGACTAGCGGGAGTGATACGCAGTATTTT.

The chain recombines TRBV3-1 with TRBJ2-2; no reliable D call. Germline CDR1 reads LGHDT; CDR2 reads YNNKEL (reference sequence). The length of the CDR3 is 12 residues. The V end was cut by 1 base, the J end by 9 bases, with 6 bases between. The chain's CDR3 is CASSQAGWELFF. The CDR3, as DNA: TGTGCCAGCAGCCAAGCAGGCTGGGAGCTGTTTTTT.

This rearrangement joins TRBV24-1 to TRBJ1-1; no definite D call. Trimming left V 4 bases short and J 10 bases short, with 15 bases between. The germline gives CDR1 KGHDR, CDR2 SFDVKD. The CDR3 is made up of 13 amino acids. The CDR3 DNA is TGTGCCACCAGTGAGCCAAACGAAGGAGTAGCTTTCTTT. Translating it yields CATSEPNEGVAFF.